Presented here are 14 T cell receptor beta chains from one specimen sequenced in a study of multiple sclerosis patients with progressive multifocal leukoencephalopathy. Clones were sequenced by immunoSEQ multiplex PCR, and TCRdb holds only the in-frame ones, with some missing. Counted here are more than 20,000 clones, around 93% occurring once; the ten biggest clones make up around 2.5%. As for time point: roughly 13 months of natalizumab therapy. The sample was PBMCs, taken from a patient treated with natalizumab. The receptors here all came from a man aged 25 to 40 with multiple sclerosis.

This chain uses TRBV5-3 with TRBJ1-1; D unresolved. TRBV5-3 is filed as an ORF, its function uncertain. V lost 1 base to trimming and J lost 8 bases, with 9 bases between them. The CDR3 is made up of 12 amino acids. CDR3 amino acids: CARSLPGREAFF. CDR3 bases: TGTGCCAGAAGCTTGCCCGGCAGGGAAGCTTTCTTT.

V gene TRBV9 combines with J gene TRBJ2-1; D is undetermined. Trimming stripped 0 bases from V and 0 bases from J, with 7 bases between. Germline CDR1 SGDLS, CDR2 YYNGEE. This CDR3 has 15 amino acids. The CDR3 loop is CASSVGSLSYNEQFF. The CDR3 DNA is TGTGCCAGCAGCGTAGGGAGTCTCTCCTACAATGAGCAGTTCTTC.

The rearrangement uses TRBV6-4 and TRBJ2-7, with 10 bases matching TRBD1. V was clipped by 2 bases and J by 11 bases; unmatched bases: 3. This CDR3 comprises 12 residues. The germline gives CDR1 MRHNA, CDR2 SNTAGT. The CDR3 coding sequence is TGTGCCAGCAGTGACGCCGGGACAGGGGAGTACGTC. It specifies CASSDAGTGEYV.

CDR3 sequence reads: CASSLAPNTDYEQYF. CDR3 sequence (DNA): TGTGCCAGCAGCTTGGCGCCCAATACAGACTACGAGCAGTACTTC. The chain is built from TRBV5-4 and TRBJ2-7; D unclear. V was trimmed by 0 bases and J by 3 bases, leaving 13 bases between them. The CDR3 is 15 residues long. Germline values: CDR1 SGHNT, CDR2 YYREEE (reference sequence).

J is TRBJ1-6 and V is TRBV25-1; D gene unclear. The V gene lost 7 bases and the J gene lost 0 bases, with 16 bases spanning the gap. Germline assignment: CDR1 MGHDK and CDR2 SYGVNS. This CDR3 region has 17 residues. CDR3 sequence reads: CASIGGGQSSYNSPLHF. The CDR3 nucleotides read TGTGCCAGCATCGGCGGCGGCCAGAGCTCCTATAATTCACCCCTCCACTTT.

A single count supports this clone. V usage is TRBV12-5 and J usage is TRBJ1-5, with 8 positions matching TRBD1. After removal of 0 bases from V and 7 bases from J, the junction contained 14 bases not matched to a gene. Germline assignment: CDR1 LGHNT and CDR2 FRNRAP. The CDR3 sequence is 18 residues long. In DNA form, the CDR3 reads TGTGCTAGTGGTTTGGTACTAGGACAGGGAGTCGGTGCGCAGCCCCAGCATTTT. Translating gives CASGLVLGQGVGAQPQHF.

This chain uses TRBV11-2 with TRBJ2-2, with TRBD2 matching 13 bases. The V segment lost 7 bases and the J segment 6 bases; nucleotides outside the gene matches: 5. Germline loops: CDR1 SGHAT, CDR2 FQNNGV. The CDR3 totals 15 residues. The CDR3 nucleotides read TGTGCCAGCAATATGGGACTAGCGGGATCCGGGGAGCTGTTTTTT. It specifies CASNMGLAGSGELFF.

A few counts support this clone. This chain joins TRBV18 and TRBJ2-1; D is perhaps TRBD1 or TRBD2 (5 bases each). Germline loops: CDR1 KGHSH, CDR2 LQKENI. With 2 bases removed from V and 7 bases from J, the gap between germline ends came to 12 bases. The CDR3 is 14 amino acids. The CDR3 here is CASSPTGTRNEQFF. The CDR3 nucleotides read TGTGCCAGCTCACCAACCGGGACCAGGAATGAGCAGTTCTTC.

This chain links TRBV10-3 with TRBJ2-5; possibly TRBD1 for D (5 bases). Germline V gene data show CDR1 as ENHRY and CDR2 as SYGVKD. Between the trimmed V and J ends, which lost 6 bases and 4 bases, there was a span of 12 bases. This CDR3 is 13 amino acids long. The CDR3 DNA reads TGTGCCATCAGCTCAGGGATCTCAGAGACCCAGTACTTC. It specifies CAISSGISETQYF.

V gene TRBV27 combines with J gene TRBJ2-1, with 7 positions matching TRBD2. This CDR3 region has 14 residues. The germline V gene encodes CDR1 MNHEY and CDR2 SMNVEV (reference sequence). V lost 2 bases to trimming and J lost 9 bases; unmatched junction nucleotides: 7. CDR3 loop: CASSLRAGGGEQFF. For the CDR3, the DNA is TGTGCCAGCAGTTTAAGGGCCGGCGGGGGTGAGCAGTTCTTC.

In the case of this clone: Different DNA sequences within this sample yield the same CDR3. The rearrangement links TRBV6-1 to TRBJ1-5, with TRBD1 identical over 11 bases. After removal of 6 bases from V and 7 bases from J, the junction contained 8 bases not matched to a gene. This CDR3 spans 15 amino acids. CDR1 MNHNS and CDR2 SASEGT come from the germline V gene. The CDR3 loop reads CASSRDRDRGQPQHF. The CDR3 DNA reads TGTGCCAGCAGCCGCGACAGGGACAGGGGGCAGCCCCAGCATTTT.

The V gene is TRBV9, the J gene TRBJ2-5; the match to TRBD1 covers 7 bases. This CDR3 region has 16 residues. Germline loops: CDR1 SGDLS, CDR2 YYNGEE. The ends lost 4 bases at V and 2 bases at J; junction bases unmatched: 11. CDR3 bases: TGTGCCAGCAGCTCCAAGGACAGGACACGACAAGAGACCCAGTACTTC. Its translation is CASSSKDRTRQETQYF.

The chain recombines TRBV15 with TRBJ2-3, with D perhaps matching TRBD1 (8 bases). CDR1 LNHNV and CDR2 YYDKDF come from the germline V gene (reference sequence). V dropped 0 bases and J dropped 6 bases, with 13 bases sitting between them. CDR3 length equals 15 residues. The CDR3 nucleotides are TGTGCCACCAGCAGAGATGGACAGGGAGGGGATACGCAGTATTTT. Its translation is CATSRDGQGGDTQYF.

The chain has TRBV10-3 and TRBJ2-3; D is undetermined. This CDR3 is 11 amino acids long. Trimming took 4 bases from V and 3 from J, leaving 2 bases between them. Germline CDR1 reads ENHRY; CDR2 reads SYGVKD. CDR3 sequence reads: CAISGTDTQYF. The CDR3 coding sequence is TGTGCCATCAGTGGAACAGATACGCAGTATTTT.